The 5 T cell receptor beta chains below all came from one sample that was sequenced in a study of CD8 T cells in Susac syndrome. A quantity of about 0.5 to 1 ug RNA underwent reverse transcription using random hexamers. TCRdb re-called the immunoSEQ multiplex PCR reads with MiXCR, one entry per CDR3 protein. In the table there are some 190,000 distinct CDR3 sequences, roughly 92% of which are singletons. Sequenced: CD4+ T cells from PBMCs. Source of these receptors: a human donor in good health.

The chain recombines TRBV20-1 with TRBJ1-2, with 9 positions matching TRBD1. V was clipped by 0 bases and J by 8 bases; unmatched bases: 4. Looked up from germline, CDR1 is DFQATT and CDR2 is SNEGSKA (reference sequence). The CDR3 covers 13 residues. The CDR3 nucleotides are TGCAGTGCTAGAGAGGGACAGGGAATCGGCTACACCTTC. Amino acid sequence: CSAREGQGIGYTF.

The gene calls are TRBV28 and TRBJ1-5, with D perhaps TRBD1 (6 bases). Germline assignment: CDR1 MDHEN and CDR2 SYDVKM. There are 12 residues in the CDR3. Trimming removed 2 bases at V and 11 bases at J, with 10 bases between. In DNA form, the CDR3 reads TGTGCCAGCAGTTTAAGGGGGGCGACCCAGCATTTT. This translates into CASSLRGATQHF. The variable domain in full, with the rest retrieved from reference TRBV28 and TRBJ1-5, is DVKVTQSSRYLVKRTGEKVFLECVQDMDHENMFWYRQDPGLGLRLIYFSYDVKMKEKGDIPEGYSVSREKKERFSLILESASTNQTSMYLCASSLRGATQHFGDGTRLSIL.

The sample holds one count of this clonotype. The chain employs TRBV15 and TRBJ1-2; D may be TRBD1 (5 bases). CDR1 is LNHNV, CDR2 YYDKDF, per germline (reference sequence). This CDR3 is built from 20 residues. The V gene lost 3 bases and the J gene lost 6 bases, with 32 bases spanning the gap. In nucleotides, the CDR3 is TGTGCCACCAGCAGTGACAGATTCCCCCTCGGGCGCAGTCAGGGCAATGGCTACACCTTC. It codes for CATSSDRFPLGRSQGNGYTF.

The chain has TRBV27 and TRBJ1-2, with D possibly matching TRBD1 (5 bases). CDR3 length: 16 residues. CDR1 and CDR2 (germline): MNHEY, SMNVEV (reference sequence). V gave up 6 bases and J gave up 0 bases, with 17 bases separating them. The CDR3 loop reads CASRRGDSSANYGYTF. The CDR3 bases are TGTGCCAGCAGGAGGGGAGATTCGTCTGCTAACTATGGCTACACCTTC.

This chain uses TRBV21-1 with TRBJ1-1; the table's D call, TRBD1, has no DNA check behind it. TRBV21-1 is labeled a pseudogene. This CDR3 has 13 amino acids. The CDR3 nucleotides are TGTGCCAGAGTGGACAGGGCCTACACTGAAGCTTTCTTT. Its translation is CARVDRAYTEAFF.